Listed here is a single T cell receptor beta chain. Antigen: not known. Sequencing was performed with immunoSEQ multiplex PCR; in TCRdb, only in-frame clones are kept and a portion is missing. Among 450,000 to 500,000 clones listed, around four fifths were seen once. The data derive from a study of shared clonotypes between healthy human individuals. Study outcomes and limitations: Sampling was confined to blood; repertoires within tissues likely differ. It was the few donors that limited the genetic and exposure-history diversity represented.

The CDR3 is made up of 16 amino acids. CDR1 and CDR2 from the germline V gene are LGHNA and YSLEER. V was clipped by 1 base and J by 2 bases, with 15 bases between them. This chain connects TRBV4-3 to TRBJ2-7; D is uncertain. The sample comprised PBMCs. The source of this sequence is a woman in her thirties or forties in good health. Some clones in this sample may be carry-over from other donors' samples. Written as DNA, the CDR3 is TGCGCCAGCAGCCAAGGGGTTGGATCAATGGCCTACGAGCAGTACTTC. This sequence encodes CASSQGVGSMAYEQYF.